These 23 T cell receptor beta chains originate from one sample sequenced in a study of identical twins. TCRdb redid the calling of the 5' RACE reads with MiXCR, one entry per CDR3 protein. The sample yields about 530,000 distinct CDR3 sequences, around 22% seen once. These sequences were also reported in another study, on yellow fever vaccine responses in identical twins.

The sample was CD4+ T cells sorted from blood. The receptor set was obtained from a woman between 18 and 30 years old in good health.

This clonotype was detected ten times or more. The chain uses TRBV29-1 and TRBJ2-1; D possibly corresponds to TRBD2 (6 bases). This CDR3 spans 13 amino acids. Trimming removed 4 bases from V and 6 bases from J, with 13 bases in between. Germline-derived CDR1 and CDR2 are SQVTM and ANQGSEA. The CDR3 bases are TGCAGCGTTGGGGAGGCCCCCGGCAATGAGCAGTTCTTC. This gives the protein CSVGEAPGNEQFF.

The chain recombines TRBV28 with TRBJ2-2, with 7 bases that match TRBD2. V trimming: 5 bases; J trimming: 9 bases; junction bases outside the gene matches: 18. The length of the CDR3 is 17 residues. CDR1 and CDR2 from the germline V gene are MDHEN and SYDVKM. CDR3 nucleotide sequence: TGTGCCAGCAGTCCCCCCCAAGGTGGCGGGGGTAGACGGGAGCTGTTTTTT. This translates into CASSPPQGGGGRRELFF. Using reference TRBV28 and TRBJ2-2 for the parts outside the CDR3, the full variable domain is DVKVTQSSRYLVKRTGEKVFLECVQDMDHENMFWYRQDPGLGLRLIYFSYDVKMKEKGDIPEGYSVSREKKERFSLILESASTNQTSMYLCASSPPQGGGGRRELFFGEGSRLTVL.

This clonotype was observed a few times. The chain joins TRBV24-1 to TRBJ2-5; 10 bases are shared with TRBD1. CDR3 length: 18 residues. V trimming: 1 base; J trimming: 3 bases; junction bases outside the gene matches: 10. Germline V gene lookup returns CDR1 KGHDR and CDR2 SFDVKD. The CDR3 loop reads CATSDLYSTGTGEETQYF. The DNA of the CDR3 is TGTGCCACCAGTGATTTATACTCAACCGGGACAGGGGAAGAGACCCAGTACTTC.

J is TRBJ2-3 and V is TRBV20-1; TRBD2 matches 9 bases. The CDR3 has 18 residues. CDR1 and CDR2 (germline): DFQATT, SNEGSKA (reference sequence). V was pared by 0 bases and J by 0 bases, with 10 bases of the junction left unmatched. CDR3 sequence: CSARDAGTSSSSTDTQYF. The CDR3 coding sequence is TGCAGTGCTAGAGATGCCGGGACTAGCTCCTCGAGCACAGATACGCAGTATTTT.

The chain couples TRBV5-1 to TRBJ2-4; D is unclear. Looked up from germline, CDR1 is SGHRS and CDR2 is YFSETQ. The CDR3 contains 16 residues. Deletions cut 6 bases from V and 2 bases from J, with 18 bases between. CDR3 nucleotide sequence: TGCGCCAGCACCTCCAGCATTGCTGACCCCAAAAACATTCAGTACTTC. Its protein product is CASTSSIADPKNIQYF. The full variable domain, in which reference TRBV5-1 and TRBJ2-4 provide the parts outside the CDR3, is KAGVTQTPRYLIKTRGQQVTLSCSPISGHRSVSWYQQTPGQGLQFLFEYFSETQRNKGNFPGRFSGRQFSNSRSEMNVSTLELGDSALYLCASTSSIADPKNIQYFGAGTRLSVL.

The J gene is TRBJ1-3, the V gene TRBV12-3 or TRBV12-4, with 9 bases matching TRBD1. V shed 5 bases and J 5 bases; nucleotides not matched to a gene: 10. The CDR3 runs 16 residues. CDR3 in amino acids: CASSPTGTGIRNTIYF. Written as DNA, the CDR3 is TGTGCCAGCAGTCCTACCGGGACAGGGATTAGAAACACCATATATTTT.

This chain connects TRBV27 to TRBJ1-1, with a weak D call TRBD1 (5 bases). Germline V gene sequence: CDR1 MNHEY, CDR2 SMNVEV (reference sequence). The CDR3 has 11 residues. V lost 5 bases and J 7 bases, leaving 8 bases between the germline ends. The CDR3 region has the DNA TGTGCCAGCAGTGGGGGGAGTGAAGCTTTCTTT. It is translated as CASSGGSEAFF.

This clonotype was observed at least ten times. The genes are TRBV2 and TRBJ2-3; D gene unclear. This CDR3 contains 13 residues. CDR1 is SNHLY and CDR2 is FYNNEI in the germline V gene. V was cut by 4 bases and J by 2 bases, with 7 bases left in between. Here the CDR3 DNA reads TGTGCCAGCAGTGGAGGAGCCACAGATACGCAGTATTTT. Its protein is CASSGGATDTQYF.

In its sample, this clonotype was seen a few times. This chain connects TRBV7-2 to TRBJ2-2; 7 bases are shared with TRBD2. The CDR3 is 15 residues long. V trimming: 5 bases; J trimming: 7 bases; junction bases outside the gene matches: 10. In germline, CDR1 is SGHTA, CDR2 FQGNSA. CDR3 protein: CASSGAGRSVGELFF. Written as DNA, the CDR3 is TGTGCCAGCAGCGGAGCGGGGAGGAGTGTCGGGGAGCTGTTTTTT.

This clonotype was detected a few times. The rearrangement links TRBV10-2 to TRBJ1-4; D gene unclear. V lost 7 bases and J 5 bases, leaving 17 bases between the germline ends. Germline V gene lookup returns CDR1 WSHSY and CDR2 SAAADI. CDR3 size: 15 residues. DNA for the CDR3: TGCGCCAGCAAGGACCCCAAGAGGTGGAATGAAAAACTGTTTTTT. Translating gives CASKDPKRWNEKLFF.

This chain connects TRBV10-3 to TRBJ2-1; the match to TRBD2 covers 10 bases. J lost 5 bases, V lost 3 bases, and 1 base had no gene match. This CDR3 has 14 residues. Germline V gene sequence: CDR1 ENHRY, CDR2 SYGVKD. For the CDR3, the DNA is TGTGCCATCAGTGAACTAGCGGGAAACAATGAGCAGTTCTTC. It translates to CAISELAGNNEQFF.

This clonotype was recorded many times. The V call is TRBV6-5, the J call TRBJ2-3, with D unclear. There are 15 residues in the CDR3. Germline CDR1 MNHEY, CDR2 SVGAGI. Trimming pared 0 bases from V and 2 bases from J, leaving 9 bases between. Here the CDR3 DNA reads TGTGCCAGCAGTTACTCTGGGAAAAACACAGATACGCAGTATTTT. This codes for CASSYSGKNTDTQYF.

The V call is TRBV29-1, the J call TRBJ2-3, with TRBD2 matching over 7 bases. In germline, CDR1 is SQVTM, CDR2 ANQGSEA. Unmatched junction bases numbered 14, after V lost 7 bases and J lost 7 bases. The CDR3 length is 14 residues. As DNA, the CDR3 is TGCAGCGCAGGAGGCTTTGGGGGGGAGAATACGCAGTATTTT. The encoded protein is CSAGGFGGENTQYF.

There are a few counts of this clonotype. CDR3 nucleotide sequence: TGTGCCAGCAGAGACCACAGGGGGCGCGGCGGGGAGCTGTTTTTT. Protein product: CASRDHRGRGGELFF. The V and J genes are TRBV12-3 or TRBV12-4 and TRBJ2-2; TRBD1 agrees at 9 bases. Trimming at V came to 6 bases and at J to 7 bases, leaving 9 bases not matched to a gene. This CDR3 region has 15 residues.

This clonotype has only a few counts. The rearrangement uses TRBV12-3 or TRBV12-4 and TRBJ1-3, with D uncertain. This CDR3 contains 16 residues. Deletions cut 1 base from V and 2 bases from J, with 12 bases between. The CDR3, as DNA: TGTGCCAGCAGTTTAGTATGGGTGGCCCCTGGAAACACCATATATTTT. Protein sequence: CASSLVWVAPGNTIYF.

The chain links TRBV7-9 to TRBJ2-7, with D possibly matching TRBD2 (5 bases). CDR3 length equals 12 residues. Germline CDR1 SEHNR, CDR2 FQNEAQ (reference sequence). V lost 8 bases to trimming and J lost 2 bases, with 10 bases between them. CDR3 nucleotide sequence: TGTGCCAGCGGGGAGCGCACCTACGAGCAGTACTTC. Translating it yields CASGERTYEQYF.

This clonotype showed up just a few times. The chain couples TRBV3-1 to TRBJ2-1; D is ambiguous. Trimming took 6 bases from V and 5 from J, leaving 17 bases between them. The CDR3 is 15 amino acids. Per germline, CDR1 LGHDT and CDR2 YNNKEL (reference sequence). This chain's CDR3 is CASSTRPAADNEQFF. The CDR3 bases are TGTGCCAGCAGTACGCGTCCAGCCGCCGACAATGAGCAGTTCTTC.

V and J are TRBV5-1 and TRBJ2-5; 7 bases match TRBD1. With 4 bases clipped from V and 4 bases from J, the junction kept 7 bases outside the gene matches. The CDR3 sequence is 14 residues long. Germline V gene lookup returns CDR1 SGHRS and CDR2 YFSETQ. CDR3 residues: CASSTGQVRETQYF. The CDR3, as DNA: TGCGCCAGCAGCACAGGACAGGTTAGAGAGACCCAGTACTTC. The variable domain in full, completed from reference TRBV5-1 and TRBJ2-5, reads KAGVTQTPRYLIKTRGQQVTLSCSPISGHRSVSWYQQTPGQGLQFLFEYFSETQRNKGNFPGRFSGRQFSNSRSEMNVSTLELGDSALYLCASSTGQVRETQYFGPGTRLLVL.

This clonotype was seen a handful of times. The chain recombines TRBV6-1 with TRBJ2-5; 13 bases are a match to TRBD2. This CDR3 comprises 17 residues. Looked up from germline, CDR1 is MNHNS and CDR2 is SASEGT. V gave up 8 bases and J gave up 5 bases; unmatched junction bases: 14. CDR3: CASCYGTSGDTMETQYF. The DNA of the CDR3 is TGTGCCAGCTGCTATGGGACTAGCGGGGACACCATGGAGACCCAGTACTTC.

The chain recombines TRBV11-1 with TRBJ2-1, with TRBD2 matching 10 bases. The junction had 8 bases not matched to a gene; V was cut back by 5 bases and J by 4 bases. Germline lookup yields CDR1 SGHAT and CDR2 FQDESV (reference sequence). This CDR3 comprises 16 residues. CDR3 region: CASSPPIAGGYNEQFF. CDR3 sequence (DNA): TGTGCCAGCAGCCCCCCAATAGCGGGAGGTTACAATGAGCAGTTCTTC.

Here the CDR3 reads CASSLVVSSYGYTF. The CDR3 DNA is TGTGCCAGCAGTTTAGTAGTTAGTTCCTATGGCTACACCTTC. The chain has TRBV12-3 or TRBV12-4 and TRBJ1-2; no clear D gene. The CDR3 totals 14 residues. V was pared by 1 base and J by 4 bases, with 10 bases between.

A single count supports this clonotype. The rearrangement uses TRBV7-3 and TRBJ2-3; no definite D call. V was trimmed by 5 bases and J by 6 bases, leaving 21 bases between them. CDR1 is SGHTA and CDR2 is FQGTGA in the germline V gene. The CDR3 is 16 residues long. This CDR3 is CASSPQTLGSRDTQYF. DNA for the CDR3: TGTGCCAGCAGCCCTCAGACCCTGGGGTCGCGGGATACGCAGTATTTT.

The chain combines TRBV7-7 with TRBJ2-5; D is perhaps TRBD2 (5 bases). The CDR3 runs 14 residues. Trimming shortened V by 2 bases and J by 7 bases, and 14 bases separated the two germline ends. Looked up from germline, CDR1 is SSHAT and CDR2 is FNYEAQ (reference sequence). The CDR3 here is CASSLTDPAGTQYF. The CDR3 region has the DNA TGTGCCAGCAGCTTAACGGACCCGGCGGGGACCCAGTACTTC.